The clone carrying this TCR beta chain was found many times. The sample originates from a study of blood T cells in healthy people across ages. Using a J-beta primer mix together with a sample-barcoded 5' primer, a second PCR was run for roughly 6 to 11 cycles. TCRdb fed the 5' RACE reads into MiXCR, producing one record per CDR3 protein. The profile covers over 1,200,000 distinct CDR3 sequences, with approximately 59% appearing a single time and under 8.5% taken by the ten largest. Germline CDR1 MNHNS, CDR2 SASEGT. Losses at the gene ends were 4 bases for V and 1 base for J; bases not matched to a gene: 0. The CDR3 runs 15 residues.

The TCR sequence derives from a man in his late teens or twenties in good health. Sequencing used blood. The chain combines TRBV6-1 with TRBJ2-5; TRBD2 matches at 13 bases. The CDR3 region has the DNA TGTGCCAGCAGTGGACTAGCGGGGGGCCAAGAGACCCAGTACTTC. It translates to CASSGLAGGQETQYF.